The rows below give T cell receptor beta chains drawn from one sample of a study of vaccination effects on CD4 cells after COVID-19. No cognate antigen is known for these TCRs. Here immunoSEQ multiplex PCR was the method, and the copy in TCRdb shows in-frame clones only, minus some. This sample carries tens of thousands of clones, more than 65% of them seen once, and the ten largest clones take about 3.7%. Sequencing was performed on CD4+ T cells from PBMCs cultured without peptide, taken after COVID-19 vaccination. The source of these receptors is a human donor who had a prior SARS-CoV-2 infection. Both conserved end residues are trimmed from each CDR3.

v_gene	j_gene	CDR3aa
TRBV10-3	TRBJ1-5	AVSRDFSNQPQH
TRBV19	TRBJ1-2	ASSNDRGYGYT
TRBV7-9	TRBJ1-4	ASSLAGGLGEKLF
TRBV6-5	TRBJ1-1	ASSNNRGFRTEAF
TRBV5-4	TRBJ2-2	ASSPSLVNTGELF
TRBV5-5	TRBJ1-2	ASSLRIRAERNYGYT
TRBV5-6	TRBJ1-2	ASSSMFGGYSGSYGYT
TRBV15	TRBJ1-5	ATSRLLMDRGYFGSNQPQH
TRBV13	TRBJ2-1	ASSFRGGGFSNEQF
TRBV7-8	TRBJ1-1	ASSSKLNTEAF
TRBV7-9	TRBJ2-5	ASSFSETQY
TRBV7-9	TRBJ1-1	ASRKNREPNTEAF
TRBV7-3	TRBJ2-3	ASSLERSTDTQY
TRBV25-1	TRBJ1-4	ASSENPSKNEKLF
TRBV19	TRBJ2-1	ASSIAEPSYNEQF
TRBV5-4	TRBJ1-6	ASSRGWSGPNSPLH
TRBV4-2	TRBJ1-1	ASGDRGFDRNTEAF
TRBV6-2/TRBV6-3	TRBJ2-1	ASSPLRTGNEQF
TRBV5-4	TRBJ2-1	ASSLNEGSYNEQF
TRBV7-2	TRBJ2-5	ASSVTSGQETQY
TRBV3-1/TRBV3-2	TRBJ2-1	ASSPDGERGRNEQF
TRBV2	TRBJ1-1	ASSDYFRNTEAF
TRBV6-5	TRBJ2-7	ASTESSRSTYEQY
TRBV6-1	TRBJ2-7	ASSERTTREQY
TRBV6-2/TRBV6-3	TRBJ1-2	ASSYSTGGYGYT
TRBV2	TRBJ1-2	ASTGSSDGYT
TRBV5-5	TRBJ1-2	ASSAAGTGDNGYT
TRBV29-1	TRBJ1-1	SVDGGGTTEAF
TRBV10-3	TRBJ1-1	AISSLQGAGTGGDTEAF
TRBV5-1	TRBJ1-4	ASSRDSVRARGEKLF
TRBV5-1	TRBJ2-3	ASSFTGRTSSTDTQY
TRBV4-3	TRBJ2-7	ASSQEGGIGSHPYEQY
TRBV5-4	TRBJ2-3	ASSLDSSGDYTDTQY
TRBV3-1/TRBV3-2	TRBJ1-2	ASSQDHIYGYT
TRBV5-5	TRBJ2-1	ASSLVGHWSYNEQF
TRBV6-5	TRBJ2-6	ASTKTWWANVLT
TRBV29-1	TRBJ2-3	SVEVLNYQTSTDTQY
TRBV5-1	TRBJ2-7	ASSLDSWRGQNEQY
TRBV30	TRBJ2-5	AWSVRSGWAGRD
TRBV5-1	TRBJ1-2	ASSLAGRIYGYT
TRBV27	TRBJ1-1	ASSQGGGNTEAF
TRBV20-1	TRBJ2-1	SAIRNEQF
TRBV7-3	TRBJ2-1	ASSSGTSGGVSEQF
TRBV5-6	TRBJ2-7	ASSSTQSSAAFSLEQY
TRBV7-9	TRBJ2-3	ASSLASGRDTQY
TRBV24-1	TRBJ2-7	ATSVSGRYEQY
TRBV6-5	TRBJ1-2	ASSYLRTGGSYGYT
TRBV14	TRBJ2-7	ASSQDSGIYEQY
TRBV10-3	TRBJ2-5	AISRRQGEETQY
TRBV24-1	TRBJ2-5	ATSDSTGGGETQY
TRBV30	TRBJ2-1	AWSVGRIEQF
TRBV2	TRBJ1-1	ASSEGAGTEAF
TRBV5-1	TRBJ2-7	ASSPSEGPAYEQY